A single sample is the source of the 21 T cell receptor beta chains below, sequenced in a study of beta chain features in type 1 diabetes listed by TCRdb under 2018. Receptor amplification or capture employed the immunoSEQ multiplex PCR assay. All of the isolated RNA was reverse transcribed with the High Capacity cDNA Reverse Transcription Kit, so expressed TCRB transcripts were sequenced. TCRdb took this table from immuneACCESS and kept in-frame rearrangements with V and J called. Such tables lack part of the clones; where checked against another copy, unresolved V genes explain under half of the gap, and the rest is unexplained. This sample has 200,000 to 250,000 clones in its table, and about 30% of those were observed once. Under 5% of the sample lies in the top ten. The specimen was central memory CD4+ T cells from blood. These receptors came from a man aged 25 to 45 in good health.

This clone was detected a few times. The chain joins TRBV19 to TRBJ2-3, with 8 bases identical to TRBD2. Germline loops: CDR1 LNHDA, CDR2 SQIVND (reference sequence). CDR3 length equals 17 residues. V lost 2 bases, J lost 3 bases, and 10 bases stayed unmatched. The DNA for the CDR3 is TGTGCCAGTAGTATACTGGGGTCCGGGACTAGAACAGATACGCAGTATTTT. Translated: CASSILGSGTRTDTQYF.

This clone has just a few counts. V usage is TRBV19 and J usage is TRBJ1-5, with 9 bases that match TRBD1. Germline V lookup: CDR1 LNHDA, CDR2 SQIVND (reference sequence). After removal of 7 bases from V and 7 bases from J, the junction contained 8 bases not matched to a gene. The CDR3 length is 14 residues. CDR3 sequence reads: CASKLQGAGQPQHF. The CDR3 nucleotides read TGTGCCAGTAAATTACAGGGGGCAGGCCAGCCCCAGCATTTT.

This sequence joins TRBV7-6 and TRBJ2-3; D gene uncertain. Germline V CDR1 and CDR2: SGHVS, FNYEAQ. Trimming shortened V by 4 bases and J by 6 bases, and 11 bases separated the two germline ends. This CDR3 is 13 amino acids long. The CDR3 coding sequence is TGTGCCAGCAGCTCTGGGAAAGCGGATACGCAGTATTTT. This gives the protein CASSSGKADTQYF.

This clone has just a few counts. The chain joins TRBV7-2 to TRBJ1-1; D possibly corresponds to TRBD1 (6 bases). With 1 base removed from V and 10 bases from J, the gap between germline ends came to 13 bases. The CDR3 contains 13 residues. CDR1 is SGHTA, CDR2 FQGNSA, per germline. CDR3 sequence (DNA): TGTGCCAGCAGCTTAGACCGGGACACCTTAGCTTTCTTT. Its translation is CASSLDRDTLAFF. Together with reference TRBV7-2 and TRBJ1-1, the CDR3 gives the full variable domain: GAGVSQSPSNKVTEKGKDVELRCDPISGHTALYWYRQSLGQGLEFLIYFQGNSAPDKSGLPSDRFSAERTGGSVSTLTIQRTQQEDSAVYLCASSLDRDTLAFFGQGTRLTVV.

The chain is built from TRBV7-2 and TRBJ2-5; D ambiguous. CDR1 is SGHTA, CDR2 FQGNSA, per germline. Trimming took 3 bases from V and 1 from J, leaving 9 bases between them. This CDR3 is built from 14 residues. The CDR3 here is CASSLHHTQETQYF. The CDR3 region has the DNA TGTGCCAGCAGCTTGCATCATACCCAAGAGACCCAGTACTTC.

Written as DNA, the CDR3 is TGTGCCAGCAGCTTAAAACAGGGAAATGAAAAACTGTTTTTT. Its translation: CASSLKQGNEKLFF. The gene calls are TRBV5-4 and TRBJ1-4; possible D gene TRBD1, 6 bases. V dropped 2 bases and J dropped 5 bases, with 10 bases sitting between them. This CDR3 is built from 14 residues. Germline V gene data show CDR1 as SGHNT and CDR2 as YYREEE (reference sequence).

In its sample, this clone was seen a few times. The chain has TRBV30 and TRBJ2-3; 10 bases align to TRBD2. From germline, CDR1 is GTSNPN and CDR2 SVGIG (reference sequence). This CDR3 spans 16 amino acids. With V trimmed by 2 bases and J by 4 bases, 9 bases remained unmatched. The CDR3 loop is CAWSRSSAGGADTQYF. The CDR3 nucleotides are TGTGCCTGGAGTCGCTCCTCAGCGGGGGGGGCAGATACGCAGTATTTT.

This clone showed up just a few times. The chain couples TRBV15 to TRBJ1-1; D call uncertain. Trimming removed 1 base at V and 0 bases at J, with 9 bases between. Germline values: CDR1 LNHNV, CDR2 YYDKDF (reference sequence). CDR3 length: 15 residues. The DNA of the CDR3 is TGTGCCACCAGCAGAGTTAAGGCGATGAACACTGAAGCTTTCTTT. Translating it yields CATSRVKAMNTEAFF.

This clone was observed a few times. The gene calls are TRBV13 and TRBJ2-5; no clear D. The DNA end lines up better with TRBJ2-7; the J call may be wrong. Germline loops: CDR1 PRHDT, CDR2 FYEKMQ (reference sequence). This CDR3 has 12 residues. The CDR3 DNA reads TGTGCCAGCAGCTTCGTCCCCTACGAGCAGTACTTC. Protein product: CASSFVPYEQYF.

The genes are TRBV11-2 and TRBJ2-3; 11 bases fit TRBD2. The CDR3 is 16 amino acids. Trimming removed 6 bases from V and 4 bases from J; junction bases left unmatched: 9. Germline V gene data show CDR1 as SGHAT and CDR2 as FQNNGV. In nucleotides, the CDR3 is TGTGCCAGCAGTTTCCTAGCGGGAGGAGGGTCAGATACGCAGTATTTT. Amino acids: CASSFLAGGGSDTQYF. The entire variable domain, with the rest obtained from reference TRBV11-2 and TRBJ2-3, is as follows: EAGVAQSPRYKIIEKRQSVAFWCNPISGHATLYWYQQILGQGPKLLIQFQNNGVVDDSQLPKDRFSAERLKGVDSTLKIQPAKLEDSAVYLCASSFLAGGGSDTQYFGPGTRLTVL.

The rearrangement uses TRBV28 and TRBJ2-7; 13 nucleotides line up with TRBD2. CDR1 MDHEN and CDR2 SYDVKM come from the germline V gene. The V gene end was trimmed by 9 bases and the J gene end by 7 bases; junction bases not matched to a gene: 3. CDR3 length: 12 amino acids. The CDR3 region is CASGLAGVEQYF. The CDR3 nucleotides are TGTGCCAGTGGACTAGCGGGAGTTGAGCAGTACTTC.

This sequence joins TRBV15 and TRBJ2-2; the D is unclear. Germline CDR1 reads LNHNV; CDR2 reads YYDKDF (reference sequence). The CDR3 length is 13 residues. V lost 6 bases and J 5 bases, leaving 10 bases between the germline ends. In nucleotides, the CDR3 is TGTGCCACCAGAAAGGATCGAACCGGGGAGCTGTTTTTT. It codes for CATRKDRTGELFF.

This chain uses TRBV5-6 with TRBJ2-4; 7 nucleotides match TRBD1. The CDR3 runs 16 residues. CDR1 and CDR2 (germline): SGHDT, YYEEEE. Trimming removed 6 bases from V and 0 bases from J; junction bases left unmatched: 9. The CDR3 region has the DNA TGTGCCAGCACCCTACAGGGGCACTTAGCCAAAAACATTCAGTACTTC. Translation: CASTLQGHLAKNIQYF.

The chain carries TRBV19 and TRBJ2-1; 10 bases match TRBD2. The CDR3 runs 19 residues. From germline, CDR1 is LNHDA and CDR2 SQIVND (reference sequence). The trim removed 0 bases at V and 7 bases at J, leaving 15 bases unmatched. As DNA, the CDR3 is TGTGCCAGTAGTATAGATCCCCCGGGCAGCGGGAGGGCCGGAAATGAGCAGTTCTTC. Translation gives CASSIDPPGSGRAGNEQFF.

This clone was detected a few times. This chain joins TRBV20-1 and TRBJ1-2; D ambiguous. This CDR3 region has 11 residues. CDR1 DFQATT and CDR2 SNEGSKA come from the germline V gene (reference sequence). The V and J ends lost 3 bases and 2 bases respectively, with 4 bases between them. The CDR3 bases are TGCAGTGCTAGGGAGAACTATGGCTACACCTTC. This gives the protein CSARENYGYTF.

In its sample, this clone was seen a few times. The V and J genes are TRBV29-1 and TRBJ1-1; tentative D call: TRBD1 (6 bases). The CDR3 runs to 14 residues. The germline V gene has CDR1 SQVTM and CDR2 ANQGSEA. Trimming removed 6 bases from V and 3 bases from J, with 17 bases in between. The chain's CDR3 is CSVHLGGGDTEAFF. The CDR3 DNA reads as TGCAGCGTCCACTTAGGAGGGGGGGACACTGAAGCTTTCTTT.

The V gene is TRBV7-8, the J gene TRBJ1-2, with D perhaps matching TRBD1 (6 bases). The CDR3 sequence is 15 residues long. The germline V gene has CDR1 SGHVS and CDR2 FQNEAQ. V was pared by 1 base and J by 8 bases, with 17 bases between. The CDR3 spells CASSLGGNRARGYTF. The CDR3 nucleotides read TGTGCCAGCAGCTTAGGGGGTAACAGGGCGCGCGGCTACACCTTC.

This clone was seen more than once but under ten times. The chain has TRBV30 and TRBJ1-2; D is uncertain. V was trimmed by 2 bases and J by 10 bases, leaving 11 bases between them. The CDR3 is made up of 11 amino acids. CDR1 is GTSNPN, CDR2 SVGIG, per germline (reference sequence). The CDR3 is CAWSLQTFYTF. The CDR3 DNA is TGTGCCTGGAGTCTCCAGACTTTCTACACCTTC.

This clone was detected ten times or more. The chain links TRBV14 to TRBJ2-1, with TRBD2 identical over 12 bases. The CDR3 spans 15 residues. The germline V gene has CDR1 SGHDN and CDR2 FVKESK. V dropped 6 bases and J dropped 7; count of bases not matched to a gene: 7. CDR3 amino acids: CASRETSGRRNEQFF. The CDR3 DNA reads TGTGCCAGCAGAGAGACTAGCGGGAGAAGGAATGAGCAGTTCTTC.

The chain recombines TRBV7-2 with TRBJ2-7, with D maybe TRBD2 (5 bases). This CDR3 has 13 amino acids. In germline, CDR1 is SGHTA, CDR2 FQGNSA. V was clipped by 5 bases and J by 5 bases, with 13 bases between them. The CDR3 DNA reads TGTGCCAGCAGCGTACGACTATTCGACGAGCAGTACTTC. Its translation: CASSVRLFDEQYF. Full variable domain (remainder filled in from reference TRBV7-2 and TRBJ2-7): GAGVSQSPSNKVTEKGKDVELRCDPISGHTALYWYRQSLGQGLEFLIYFQGNSAPDKSGLPSDRFSAERTGGSVSTLTIQRTQQEDSAVYLCASSVRLFDEQYFGPGTRLTVT.

In this sample, this clone turned up a few times. The chain employs TRBV27 and TRBJ1-5, with D possibly matching TRBD1 (5 bases). CDR1 and CDR2 (germline): MNHEY, SMNVEV (reference sequence). The length of the CDR3 is 15 residues. The V gene lost 5 bases and the J gene lost 4 bases, with 15 bases spanning the gap. CDR3 nucleotide sequence: TGTGCCAGCAGTCGGATGGGGGACTGGAATCAGCCCCAGCATTTT. It codes for CASSRMGDWNQPQHF.